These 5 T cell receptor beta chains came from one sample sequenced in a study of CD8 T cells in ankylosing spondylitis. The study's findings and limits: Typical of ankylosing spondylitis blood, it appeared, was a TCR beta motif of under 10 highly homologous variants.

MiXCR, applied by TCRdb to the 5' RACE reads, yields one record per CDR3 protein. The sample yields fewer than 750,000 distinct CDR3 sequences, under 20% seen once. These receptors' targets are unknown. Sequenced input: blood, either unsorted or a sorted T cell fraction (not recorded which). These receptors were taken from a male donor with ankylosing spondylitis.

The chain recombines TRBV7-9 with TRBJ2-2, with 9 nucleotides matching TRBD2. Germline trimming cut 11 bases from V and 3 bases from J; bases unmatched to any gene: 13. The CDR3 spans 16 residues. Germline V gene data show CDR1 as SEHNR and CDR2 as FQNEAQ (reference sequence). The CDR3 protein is CASAGSGSEYTGELFF. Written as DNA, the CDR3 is TGTGCCTCCGCCGGTAGCGGGAGTGAGTACACCGGGGAGCTGTTTTTT.

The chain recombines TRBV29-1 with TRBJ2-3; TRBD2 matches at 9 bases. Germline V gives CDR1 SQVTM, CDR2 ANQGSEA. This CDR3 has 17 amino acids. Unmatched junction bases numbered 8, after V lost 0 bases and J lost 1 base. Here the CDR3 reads CSVEDQSSSGGTDTQYF. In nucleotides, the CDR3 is TGCAGCGTTGAAGATCAAAGTTCTAGCGGGGGCACAGATACGCAGTATTTT.

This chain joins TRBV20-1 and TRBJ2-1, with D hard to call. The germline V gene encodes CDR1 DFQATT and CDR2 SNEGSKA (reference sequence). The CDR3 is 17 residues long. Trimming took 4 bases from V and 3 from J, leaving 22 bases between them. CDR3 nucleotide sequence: TGCAGTGCTACCGGAGTGCGGTCGAGCCCAATCTACAATGAGCAGTTCTTC. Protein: CSATGVRSSPIYNEQFF.

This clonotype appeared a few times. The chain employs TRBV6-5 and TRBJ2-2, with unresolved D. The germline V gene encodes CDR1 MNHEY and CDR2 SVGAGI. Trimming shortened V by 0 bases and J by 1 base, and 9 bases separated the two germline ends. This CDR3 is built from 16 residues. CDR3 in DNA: TGTGCCAGCAGTTACTCCCGGGCAGTGAACACCGGGGAGCTGTTTTTT. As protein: CASSYSRAVNTGELFF.

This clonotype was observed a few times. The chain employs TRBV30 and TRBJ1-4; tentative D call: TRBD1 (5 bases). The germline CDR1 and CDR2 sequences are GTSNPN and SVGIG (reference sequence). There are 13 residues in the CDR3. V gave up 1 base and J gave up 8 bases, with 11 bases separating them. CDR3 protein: CAWSDRPGEKLFF. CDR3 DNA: TGTGCCTGGAGTGACAGGCCGGGGGAAAAACTGTTTTTT. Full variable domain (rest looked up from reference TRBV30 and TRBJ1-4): SQTIHQWPATLVQPVGSPLSLECTVEGTSNPNLYWYRQAAGRGLQLLFYSVGIGQISSEVPQNLSASRPQDRQFILSSKKLLLSDSGFYLCAWSDRPGEKLFFGSGTQLSVL.